The rows below give T cell receptor beta chains drawn from one sample of a study of T cell clones after liver transplantation. The assay was immunoSEQ multiplex PCR, and TCRdb's table has in-frame clones only and misses some. The table has about 70,000 clones, about four fifths seen once. The sequenced sample was CD4+ T cells from blood, obtained 12 months after liver transplant. The source of these receptors is a human patient who received a liver transplant. A subset of T cells may come from the graft donor. Each CDR3 is given with its conserved first and last residue. The D gene is left open where the match is weak. A row's size may be missing; if present it is once, few, many or a size class.

NA | TRBJ1-3 | 13 | NA | TRBV5-1 | TGCGCCAGCAGCTTGTACAGTGGAAACACCATATATTTT | CASSLYSGNTIYF
NA | TRBJ1-4 | 16 | NA | TRBV7-8 | TGTGCCAGCAGCTTAAGGGCAGGGAGGTCGGGTGAAAAACTGTTTTTT | CASSLRAGRSGEKLFF
NA | TRBJ1-2 | 17 | TRBD1 | TRBV27 | TGTGCCAGCAGTCGATCCCGGGACAGTAGGGCTAACTATGGCTACACCTTC | CASSRSRDSRANYGYTF
NA | TRBJ2-7 | 16 | NA | TRBV10-3 | TGTGCCATCAGTGAGGGGAGGGCAGGGGGCCGCCGCGAGCAGTACTTC | CAISEGRAGGRREQYF
NA | TRBJ1-5 | 16 | NA | TRBV28 | TGTGCCAGCAGTTTTACCGGGCGGGGGAGCAATCAGCCCCAGCATTTT | CASSFTGRGSNQPQHF
NA | TRBJ2-1 | 16 | NA | TRBV30 | TGTGCCTGGAGTTCCCCGGGCCCCGTGACGATCGATGAGCAGTTCTTC | CAWSSPGPVTIDEQFF
NA | TRBJ1-2 | 16 | NA | TRBV27 | TGTGCCAGCAGTCTCCAAGGGGGGGGGTTTTTCTATGGCTACACCTTC | CASSLQGGGFFYGYTF
NA | TRBJ1-3 | 15 | NA | TRBV28 | TGTGCCAGCACCCTTCCCGGGGCGGATGGAAACACCATATATTTT | CASTLPGADGNTIYF
once | TRBJ2-1 | 14 | NA | TRBV7-2 | TGTGCCAGCAGCCGCGCCCCCAGGGTTACTGAGCAGTTCTTC | CASSRAPRVTEQFF
NA | TRBJ1-2 | 15 | NA | TRBV5-1 | TGCGCCAGCAGCTTGGATGGTAGATCTCAAAATGGCTACACCTTC | CASSLDGRSQNGYTF
NA | TRBJ1-2 | 14 | TRBD1 | TRBV18 | TGTGCCAGCTCGCGGACAGGGGAGCGGTATGGCTACACCTTC | CASSRTGERYGYTF
few | TRBJ1-5 | 14 | NA | TRBV2 | TGTGCCAGCAGGAAGGGGGAAGGCAATCAGCCCCAGCATTTT | CASRKGEGNQPQHF
NA | TRBJ2-1 | 15 | TRBD1 | TRBV9 | TGTGCCAGCAGCGCCTCGGGACAGCTAGGGAATGAGCAGTTCTTC | CASSASGQLGNEQFF
NA | TRBJ2-6 | 17 | NA | TRBV21-1 | TGTGCCAGCAATACAGACAGGGCCCTCTCTGGGGCCAACGTCCTGACTTTC | CASNTDRALSGANVLTF
few | TRBJ2-7 | 13 | NA | TRBV10-1 | TGCGCCAGCAGTGGGGACCCTAGAACCGAGCAGTACTTC | CASSGDPRTEQYF
NA | TRBJ2-6 | 14 | NA | TRBV28 | TGTGCCAGCAGTTCGGGTAACGGGGCCAACGTCCTGACTTTC | CASSSGNGANVLTF
NA | TRBJ2-1 | 14 | NA | TRBV28 | TGTGCCAGCACCTGGAGGGTCTGGGGCAATGAGCAGTTCTTC | CASTWRVWGNEQFF
NA | TRBJ2-4 | 19 | NA | TRBV7-7 | TGTGCCAGCAGCTTAAGAGACGGACGAGTCCTTCTAGCCAAAAACATTCAGTACTTC | CASSLRDGRVLLAKNIQYF
NA | TRBJ1-1 | 17 | TRBD1 | TRBV5-1 | TGCGCCAGCAGCTTGGCCAGGGGGAAGGTAATGAACACTGAAGCTTTCTTT | CASSLARGKVMNTEAFF
NA | TRBJ1-1 | 14 | NA | TRBV7-8 | TGTGCCAGCAGCCCGCAGGCCGGGAACACTGAAGCTTTCTTT | CASSPQAGNTEAFF
NA | TRBJ2-1 | 14 | NA | TRBV13 | TGTGCCAGCAAAAGAGGTGGAGTTTACAATGAGCAGTTCTTC | CASKRGGVYNEQFF
NA | TRBJ2-2 | 14 | NA | TRBV6-1 | TGTGCCAGCAGTGAATTGACTCACACCGGGGAGCTGTTTTTT | CASSELTHTGELFF
few | TRBJ2-4 | 15 | TRBD1 | TRBV5-1 | TGCGCCAGCAGCGAAGGGCAGGGGGCGAGGAACATTCAGTACTTC | CASSEGQGARNIQYF
NA | TRBJ1-1 | 15 | NA | TRBV28 | TGTGCCAGCAGTACCCAGGGGTTGGGTGACACTGAAGCTTTCTTT | CASSTQGLGDTEAFF
NA | TRBJ2-6 | 15 | TRBD1 | TRBV18 | TGTGCCAGCTCACTGGGACAGGCCTGGGCCAACGTCCTGACTTTC | CASSLGQAWANVLTF
NA | TRBJ1-2 | 15 | NA | TRBV28 | TGTGCCAGCAGTTTAGCACACGCGGAAAACTATGGCTACACCTTC | CASSLAHAENYGYTF
NA | TRBJ2-7 | 14 | NA | TRBV5-6 | TGTGCCAGCAGCTTACGGGTTAGCTCCTACGAGCAGTACTTC | CASSLRVSSYEQYF
few | TRBJ1-4 | 12 | NA | TRBV2 | TGTGCCAGCAAAGGGGACTATGAAAAACTGTTTTTT | CASKGDYEKLFF
once | TRBJ1-4 | 15 | NA | TRBV4-3 | TGCGCCAGCAGCCACTCGGGAGGGACGAGTGAAAAACTGTTTTTT | CASSHSGGTSEKLFF
once | TRBJ2-5 | 12 | NA | TRBV7-2 | TGTGCCAGCAGCTTTCGGCAAGAGACCCAGTACTTC | CASSFRQETQYF
NA | TRBJ1-3 | 15 | NA | TRBV7-8 | TGTGCCAGCAGCCCAAGAGGGAGGGCGTTTAACACCATATATTTT | CASSPRGRAFNTIYF
NA | TRBJ1-1 | 13 | NA | TRBV7-9 | TGTGCCAGCAGCTCGCGGACGGGCACTGAAGCTTTCTTT | CASSSRTGTEAFF
NA | TRBJ2-1 | 17 | TRBD2 | TRBV5-1 | TGCGCCAGCAGCACCGGGACTAGCGGGAGTAGAAAGAATGAGCAGTTCTTC | CASSTGTSGSRKNEQFF
NA | TRBJ2-7 | 13 | NA | TRBV7-9 | TGTGCCAGCAGCGGGGGCAGAGCCTACGAGCAGTACTTC | CASSGGRAYEQYF
NA | TRBJ1-4 | 16 | NA | TRBV5-1 | TGCGCCAGCAGCCCGGGGTCAGGGAACGCTAATGAAAAACTGTTTTTT | CASSPGSGNANEKLFF
NA | TRBJ2-3 | 15 | NA | TRBV28 | TGTGCCAGCAGTTTAAGTGGCGGGATAACAGATACGCAGTATTTT | CASSLSGGITDTQYF
once | TRBJ1-5 | 15 | NA | TRBV28 | TGTGCCAGCAGCCTGGGGGGGGTTGGCAATCAGCCCCAGCATTTT | CASSLGGVGNQPQHF
NA | TRBJ2-7 | 15 | NA | TRBV19 | TGTGCCAGTAGTATAGCCAGAGGGGGGTCCTACGAGCAGTACTTC | CASSIARGGSYEQYF
NA | TRBJ2-6 | 16 | NA | TRBV19 | TGTGCCAGTAGCCCCCCAAGGGGCTCTGGGGCCAACGTCCTGACTTTC | CASSPPRGSGANVLTF
NA | TRBJ1-1 | 14 | NA | TRBV5-6 | TGTGCCAGCAGCTTGGACAGGCCCGGGACTGAAGCTTTCTTT | CASSLDRPGTEAFF
NA | TRBJ1-3 | 16 | TRBD1 | TRBV27 | TGTGCCAGCAGGGCCGGGACAGGGAAGACCGGAAACACCATATATTTT | CASRAGTGKTGNTIYF
NA | TRBJ1-2 | 13 | TRBD1 | TRBV28 | TGTGCCAGCAGTTCACAGGGGAGGGATGGCTACACCTTC | CASSSQGRDGYTF
NA | TRBJ2-1 | 14 | TRBD2 | TRBV5-1 | TGCGCCAGCAGCTCCATAGCGGCCGGGGGGGAGCAGTTCTTC | CASSSIAAGGEQFF
few | TRBJ2-7 | 14 | TRBD2 | TRBV18 | TGTGCCAGCTCACCGGGACTAGCGAATTACGAGCAGTACTTC | CASSPGLANYEQYF
once | TRBJ1-5 | 17 | NA | TRBV25-1 | TGTGCCAGCAGTGAACAATACTACAGGGAGGGGAATCAGCCCCAGCATTTT | CASSEQYYREGNQPQHF
few | TRBJ2-3 | 12 | NA | TRBV28 | TGTGCCAGCAGTTTACGGCGGGATACGCAGTATTTT | CASSLRRDTQYF
NA | TRBJ1-1 | 13 | NA | TRBV2 | TGTGCCAGCATCCGTATCCTCAACACTGAAGCTTTCTTT | CASIRILNTEAFF
NA | TRBJ2-7 | 13 | TRBD1 | TRBV6-5 | TGTGCCAGCAGCGACCGACAGGGTTACGAGCAGTACTTC | CASSDRQGYEQYF
NA | TRBJ2-1 | 15 | TRBD2 | TRBV9 | TGTGCCAGCAGCGTATCCGGGAGGGAGGTCGTTGAGCAGTTCTTC | CASSVSGREVVEQFF
few | TRBJ1-4 | 17 | NA | TRBV4-1 | TGCGCCAGCAGCCAAGACCCAGGCGGGACTTCTAATGAAAAACTGTTTTTT | CASSQDPGGTSNEKLFF
NA | TRBJ1-1 | 12 | NA | TRBV28 | TGTGCCAGCAGTCGCACAGGGTCATCGGCTTTCTTT | CASSRTGSSAFF
NA | TRBJ1-2 | 13 | NA | TRBV7-9 | TGTGCCAGCAGCTCAGGCCTAATGGATGGCTACACCTTC | CASSSGLMDGYTF
NA | TRBJ2-1 | 15 | TRBD2 | TRBV4-1 | TGCGCCAGCAGCCAGCTAGCGGGAGTAGGGAATGAGCAGTTCTTC | CASSQLAGVGNEQFF
NA | TRBJ2-1 | 16 | TRBD2 | TRBV7-6 | TGTGCCAGCAGCTACTCTAGCGGCCCCCTGGGGAATGAGCAGTTCTTC | CASSYSSGPLGNEQFF
NA | TRBJ1-1 | 15 | TRBD1 | TRBV28 | TGTGCCAGCAGCCAGGCCGGGACAGGGTACACTGAAGCTTTCTTT | CASSQAGTGYTEAFF